The 4 T cell receptor beta chains listed next were all sequenced from one sample in a study of OX40 agonist ivuxolimab in advanced cancers. TCRdb's copy holds only in-frame clones and misses some; the assay was immunoSEQ multiplex PCR. Of tens of thousands of clones in the sample, roughly 90% were seen once. Sequencing used CD4+ or CD8+ T cells sorted from blood, obtained in a trial of the OX40 agonist ivuxolimab. The origin of the receptors is an adult with an advanced solid tumor such as melanoma, head and neck, liver or kidney cancer.

The gene calls are TRBV11-3 and TRBJ2-7, with D maybe TRBD2 (5 bases). The ends were cut back, 4 bases at V and 2 bases at J, with 12 bases in the middle. The CDR3 length is 14 residues. Germline CDR1 and CDR2: SGHNT and YENEEA. The CDR3 DNA sequence: TGTGCCAGCAGCTCCGGACTGGAACCCTACGAGCAGTACTTC. This gives the protein CASSSGLEPYEQYF.

V and J are TRBV6-5 and TRBJ2-7, with 7 bases aligning to TRBD1. Germline V gene sequence: CDR1 MNHEY, CDR2 SVGAGI. This CDR3 is built from 12 residues. V shed 6 bases and J 5 bases; nucleotides not matched to a gene: 4. CDR3 in amino acids: CASRRTGDEQYF. The DNA for the CDR3 is TGTGCCAGCAGACGAACAGGGGACGAGCAGTACTTC.

This clone has a single count. The rearrangement links TRBV9 to TRBJ1-3; perhaps TRBD1 as D (5 bases). The germline V gene has CDR1 SGDLS and CDR2 YYNGEE. V lost 8 bases, J lost 0 bases, and 12 bases lay in between. There are 14 residues in the CDR3. CDR3 nucleotides: TGTGCCAGTTCGGGGGGAAACTCTGGAAACACCATATATTTT. As protein: CASSGGNSGNTIYF.

The chain links TRBV28 to TRBJ2-3; no reliable D call. Trimming shortened V by 4 bases and J by 1 base, and 9 bases separated the two germline ends. The CDR3 is 14 amino acids. Germline values: CDR1 MDHEN, CDR2 SYDVKM. DNA for the CDR3: TGTGCCAGCAGTTCATCATCTGGCACAGATACGCAGTATTTT. Its translation is CASSSSSGTDTQYF.